One and the same sample provided the 5 T cell receptor beta chains below, sequenced in a study of Graves' ophthalmopathy and Graves' hyperthyroidism. Amplification from RNA transcripts yielded the TCR beta CDR3 regions. An opening RT-PCR round employed HTBI primers and preceded a second-round multiplex PCR. Using its own MiXCR run on the multiplex PCR reads, TCRdb lists one record per CDR3 protein. The sample lists 300,000 to 400,000 distinct CDR3 sequences, 15% to 20% seen once, with around an eighth in the top ten. The sequenced sample consisted of peripheral blood. Receptors were obtained from an adult man with Graves' ophthalmopathy.

This clonotype was detected ten times or more. The rearrangement links TRBV12-3 or TRBV12-4 to TRBJ2-7; TRBD1 might be the D (6 bases). V lost 3 bases and J 7 bases, leaving 16 bases between the germline ends. The CDR3 sequence is 14 residues long. CDR3 nucleotide sequence: TGTGCCAGCAGTTTGAGGCAGGGGCTTCGGGAGCAGTACTTC. Amino acid sequence: CASSLRQGLREQYF.

This clonotype came up a few times. A read error is likely, as this CDR3 ends without the conserved phenylalanine or tryptophan. The CDR3 DNA reads TGCGCCAGCAGCTTTCAGGAGAACACTGAAGCTTTCCTT. It specifies CASSFQENTEAFL. The rearrangement links TRBV5-1 to TRBJ1-1; no reliable D call. V was clipped by 2 bases and J by 1 base, with 6 bases between them. Germline V CDR1 and CDR2: SGHRS, YFSETQ. There are 13 residues in the CDR3.

This clonotype was detected many times. The CDR3 DNA reads TGTGCCACCAGCAGACAGGGGAGACAAGAGACCCAGTACTTC. It yields the protein CATSRQGRQETQYF. The chain couples TRBV15 to TRBJ2-5; tentatively, D is TRBD1 (6 bases). V was trimmed by 2 bases and J by 2 bases, leaving 9 bases between them. The length of the CDR3 is 14 residues. Germline V gives CDR1 LNHNV, CDR2 YYDKDF (reference sequence). The full variable domain, completed using reference TRBV15 and TRBJ2-5, is DAMVIQNPRYQVTQFGKPVTLSCSQTLNHNVMYWYQQKSSQAPKLLFHYYDKDFNNEADTPDNFQSRRPNTSFCFLDIRSPGLGDTAMYLCATSRQGRQETQYFGPGTRLLVL.

At least ten counts were recorded for this clonotype. The V and J genes are TRBV24-1 and TRBJ1-1; D gene ambiguous. CDR1 and CDR2 from the germline V gene are KGHDR and SFDVKD. V was pared by 10 bases and J by 5 bases, with 10 bases between. The CDR3 spans 11 residues. CDR3 DNA sequence: TGTGCCACGATGATGGGGACTGAAGCTTTCTTT. Its translation: CATMMGTEAFF.

This clonotype was detected ten times or more. The V gene is TRBV7-6, the J gene TRBJ1-5; no clear D. This CDR3 spans 14 amino acids. Germline loops: CDR1 SGHVS, CDR2 FNYEAQ. V gave up 1 base and J gave up 3 bases, with 7 bases separating them. As DNA, the CDR3 is TGTGCCAGCAGCTTAGTGGGGATCAATCAGCCCCAGCATTTT. Translated: CASSLVGINQPQHF.